This T cell receptor (beta chain) emerged from a study of T-cell reconstitution after alpha-beta-depleted transplantation in children. Findings of the study overall: As was reported, about two months after transplant, alpha-beta T cells came from several hundred expanded graft clones. The authors attributed T-cell counts and diversity one year after transplant mostly to newly produced T cells. In some patients, recipient T cells and intrathymic progenitors surviving conditioning explained high day-60 diversity.

The CDR3 consists of 17 residues. Trimming cost V 1 base and J 5 bases; bases outside gene matches: 10. The germline V gene has CDR1 MGHRA and CDR2 YSYEKL. Remarks on this clonotype: The antigen remains unidentified.

Library preparation (for TCRbeta) was performed with unique molecular identifiers. Each CDR3 protein gets one entry after TCRdb re-called the PCR reads with MiXCR. This table holds about 900,000 distinct CDR3 sequences, 25% to 30% found once. The genes are TRBV4-1 and TRBJ2-5; TRBD2 agrees at 10 bases. The source was PBMCs, mostly from graft donor cells, collected 360 days after TCRalphabeta/CD19-depleted stem cell transplant. The clonotype originates from a boy in the first two years of life who had a stem cell transplant for SCID, so the T cells may come from the graft donor. This chain's CDR3 is CASSQGASGGGWETQYF. The CDR3 coding sequence is TGCGCCAGCAGCCAAGGGGCTAGCGGGGGAGGTTGGGAGACCCAGTACTTC.